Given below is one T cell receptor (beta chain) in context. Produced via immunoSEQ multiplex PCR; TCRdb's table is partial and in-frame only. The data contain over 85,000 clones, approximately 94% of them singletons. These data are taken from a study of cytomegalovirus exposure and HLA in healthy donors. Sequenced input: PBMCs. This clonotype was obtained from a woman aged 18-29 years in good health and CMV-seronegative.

The CDR3 loop reads CASSQQANTEAFF. The CDR3 region has the DNA TGCGCCAGCAGCCAACAGGCTAACACTGAAGCTTTCTTT. The rearrangement joins TRBV4-1 to TRBJ1-1; D is ambiguous. CDR1 and CDR2 (germline): MGHRA, YSYEKL. Trimming removed 2 bases from V and 2 bases from J, with 6 bases in between. This CDR3 region has 13 residues.